The T cell receptor beta chain under discussion was sequenced for a study of T cell changes during pregnancy in multiple sclerosis. TCRdb's copy holds only in-frame clones and misses some; the assay was immunoSEQ multiplex PCR. The sample has roughly 72,000 clones, around 94% seen once; the top ten hold about 0.22%. The sequencing here drew on CD4+ T cells from peripheral blood mononuclear cells, taken before pregnancy. The receptor's source is a female donor with multiple sclerosis, enrolled in a pregnancy study.

For the CDR3, the DNA is TGTGCCAGCAGCTTAGCACCCAGCGGGAGTGGGTACAATGAGCAGTTCTTC. Its translation: CASSLAPSGSGYNEQFF. This chain uses TRBV7-9 with TRBJ2-1; 8 bases map to TRBD2. V lost 0 bases and J lost 4; bases outside the gene matches: 8. The germline CDR1 and CDR2 sequences are SEHNR and FQNEAQ (reference sequence). CDR3 length: 17 amino acids.